This entry lists 5 T cell receptor beta chains sequenced from one sample in a study of metastatic and nonmetastatic thyroid tumors. MiXCR re-clonotyped the PCR reads for TCRdb. The table records 15,000 to 20,000 clones, more than 15% of them present only once. Every patient underwent thyroid surgery untreated. Sequenced material: blood. Receptors originate from a female donor with papillary thyroid cancer or a benign thyroid nodule (not recorded which). Some clones in this sample may be carry-over from other donors' samples.

This clone rates as medium-sized. The chain has TRBV6-1 and TRBJ1-5, with D possibly being TRBD1 (6 bases). Looked up from germline, CDR1 is MNHNS and CDR2 is SASEGT. V was cut by 1 base and J by 4 bases, with 14 bases left in between. This CDR3 is 16 amino acids long. CDR3 coding DNA: TGTGCCAGCAGTGAAGGGGAGGGGGTAGGAAATCAGCCCCAGCATTTT. Translation: CASSEGEGVGNQPQHF.

By share of the sample, this clone is medium-sized. The chain carries TRBV6-5 and TRBJ2-7; tentatively, D is TRBD1 or TRBD2 (7 bases each). V dropped 2 bases and J dropped 3 bases, with 23 bases sitting between them. This CDR3 contains 18 residues. Germline assignment: CDR1 MNHEY and CDR2 SVGAGI. CDR3 residues: CASSYGGLGRGQSYEQYF. CDR3 DNA: TGTGCCAGCAGTTACGGGGGGTTAGGGAGGGGACAGAGCTACGAGCAGTACTTC.

This clone occurred many times. This chain connects TRBV10-3 to TRBJ2-2; D unresolved. The CDR3 contains 11 residues. Trimming took 6 bases from V and 5 from J, leaving 4 bases between them. Germline V CDR1 and CDR2: ENHRY, SYGVKD. In DNA, the CDR3 is TGTGCCATCAGGGATACCGGGGAGCTGTTTTTT. Its translation: CAIRDTGELFF.

This clone was recorded many times. The chain employs TRBV20-1 and TRBJ2-7; TRBD1 aligns across 9 bases. This CDR3 has 14 amino acids. Germline V lookup: CDR1 DFQATT, CDR2 SNEGSKA (reference sequence). Losses at the gene ends were 1 base for V and 6 bases for J; bases not matched to a gene: 7. The CDR3 bases are TGCAGTGCTAGAGTAAGGACAGGGGTCGCCGAGCAGTACTTC. Encoded protein: CSARVRTGVAEQYF.

This sequence joins TRBV6-1 and TRBJ1-2, with D hard to call. CDR1 and CDR2 from the germline V gene are MNHNS and SASEGT. Trimming took 4 bases from V and 5 from J, leaving 2 bases between them. This CDR3 has 10 amino acids. DNA for the CDR3: TGTGCCAGCAGTGGATATGGCTACACCTTC. Its translation: CASSGYGYTF.